Listed here are 2 T cell receptor beta chains from one sample, sequenced in a study of metastatic and nonmetastatic thyroid tumors (dated by TCRdb to about 2020). Before undergoing thyroid surgery, none of the patients had been given any kind of treatment. Library prep was done by PCR. TCRdb records Illumina HiSeq 4000 as the sequencer. TCRdb reworked the public reads: Q25 trimming with fastp, MiXCR clone assembly, productive beta chains retained. In all, the sample holds more than 20,000 clones, and roughly 12% of those were seen once. Together, the top ten hold approximately 24% of the sample. The sequenced sample consisted of blood. The receptors come from a female donor with papillary thyroid cancer or a benign thyroid nodule (not recorded which). Some clones in this sample may be carry-over from other donors' samples.

This clone occurred many times. The chain combines TRBV7-9 with TRBJ1-1; 11 bases are shared with TRBD1. Germline V gives CDR1 SEHNR, CDR2 FQNEAQ (reference sequence). There are 19 residues in the CDR3. The junction had 17 bases not matched to a gene; V was cut back by 4 bases and J by 4 bases. The CDR3 coding sequence is TGTGCCAGCAGCTCCTCGGACAGGGGGCACATCCCCTGGGGCACTGAAGCTTTCTTT. This encodes CASSSSDRGHIPWGTEAFF. The full variable domain, with the rest looked up from reference TRBV7-9 and TRBJ1-1, is DTGVSQNPRHKITKRGQNVTFRCDPISEHNRLYWYRQTLGQGPEFLTYFQNEAQLEKSRLLSDRFSAERPKGSFSTLEIQRTEQGDSAMYLCASSSSDRGHIPWGTEAFFGQGTRLTVV.

This clone was counted only a few times. Since a much larger clone is just one base distant, this may be a read error. The chain uses TRBV28 and TRBJ1-2; 7 bases match TRBD1. Germline trimming cut 10 bases from V and 6 bases from J; bases unmatched to any gene: 11. Germline V CDR1 and CDR2: MDHEN, SYDVKM. The CDR3 consists of 13 residues. CDR3: CAILDREGHGYTF. For the CDR3, the DNA is TGTGCCATCCTTGACAGGGAGGGCCATGGCTACACCTTC.